This record concerns one TCR beta chain sequence. This clonotype was seen a handful of times. Which antigen it targets is not known. The junction and the germline gene differ at one end; a read error may be behind it. This sample stems from a study of blood T cells in healthy people across ages (dated by TCRdb to 2014 to 2015). Context from the whole study: In model experiments, template switching captured roughly one uniquely barcoded TCR beta cDNA molecule for every two T cells. The study measured age-related changes in TCR beta repertoire diversity using deep sequencing normalized with unique cDNA molecular identifiers. Using the same blood draw, the study looked at two additional independent replicas of 1 million unique cDNA reads for two donors, one aged 18 to 30 and the other aged 80 or older. The donors were split into four age groups: young (average about 15 years), middle-aged (about 40), aged (over 55) and long-lived (under 90). To avoid experimental bias, donors of different ages were spread randomly across the sequencing lanes. On the study overall, not on this receptor specifically: As age increased, observed TCR beta diversity per million T cells dropped in a roughly linear way, and a significant reduction was already evident by age 40. Observed TCR beta diversity correlated strongly with the percentage of naive T cells measured by flow cytometry. Compared with the aged group, the long-lived group had more naive CD4+ T cells, fewer expanded clones and increased TCR diversity, a pattern suggesting age selection. Bulk unsorted PBMC profiling prevented conclusive comparison of naive and antigen-experienced compartments. The CMV infection status of donors was not known, potentially confounding age-related changes in expanded clonotypes. Estimates of total diversity from one million sequenced T cells were regarded as lower bounds and underestimates.

Libraries were constructed by 5' RACE. The second PCR ran for about 6 to 12 cycles and used a J-beta primer mix along with a sample-barcoded 5' primer. A template-switch 5' adaptor carrying 12 random nucleotides introduced a unique molecular identifier onto each TCR beta cDNA molecule. Each sample yielded at least 2.5 million CDR3-containing paired-end reads. First-strand cDNA was synthesized from all RNA with the Mint cDNA synthesis kit, primed by a TRBC-specific oligonucleotide. All cDNA was treated with uracil-DNA glycosylase and then went through a first 18-cycle PCR with the universal primers M1SS and BC2_uni_R. As for the original processing: Each sample was normalized by randomly selecting 1 million high-quality reads, each carrying a distinct molecular identifier. Instead of being binned into consensus sequences, reads with shared molecular identifiers were discarded. MiTCR, run with a Q25 quality threshold and the strictest error-elimination algorithm, handled CDR3 identification, clonotype clustering and error correction. A nonparametric unseen species model with Euler transformation was used to estimate lower-bound total TCR beta diversity. In TCRdb, the public reads were trimmed at Q25 with fastp and aligned with MiXCR, with productive beta chains retained. Rows are unified per CDR3 protein, each entry keeping the most common DNA and genes. For this entry, the V and J calls and clone size follow TCRdb and not the study's own pipeline. The sample contains 1.5 million to 2 million distinct CDR3 sequences, roughly two fifths of them found a single time. 20% to 25% of the sample rests with the top ten.

Donors were a few dozen systemically healthy Caucasian individuals from Russia aged roughly 6 to 95 years. About 9.1 milliliters of peripheral blood were collected from each donor into EDTA-treated Vacutainer tubes. PBMCs were isolated by Ficoll-Paque density-gradient centrifugation, with at least 6 million obtained per sample. Trizol reagent was used to extract total RNA from PBMCs, with at least 5.5 micrograms per sample. The percentages of naive CD45RAhigh/CD27high T cells were determined by flow cytometry on a PBMC aliquot from every donor. In the germline V gene, CDR1 corresponds to SGHAT and CDR2 to FQNNGV. The CDR3 holds 17 amino acids from the cysteine to the phenylalanine. Only the CDR3 part of the read is kept: 51 bases, read in frame from the first base.

This clonotype was obtained from a human donor in good health. Sequencing used blood. The chain is assembled from TRBV11-2 and TRBJ2-6; the D gene is possibly TRBD2, with 5 bases matching. CDR3 region: CASSLGPPRAGANVLTF. The nucleotides read TGCGCCAGCAGCTTAGGGCCTCCGCGGGCCGGGGCCAACGTCCTGACTTTC.